The 10 T cell receptor beta chains below come from one sample, sequenced in a study of T cell responses to AZD1222 COVID-19 vaccine. Data came from immunoSEQ multiplex PCR; TCRdb stores just in-frame clones and leaves some out. The sample records approximately 150,000 clones, 92% being singletons. Sequencing was performed on peripheral blood, taken on day 0 of AZD1222 vaccination. The receptor source for this set is an adult in good health.

The chain couples TRBV10-3 to TRBJ2-7, with a possible D match to TRBD2 (6 bases). Germline CDR1 reads ENHRY; CDR2 reads SYGVKD. V was trimmed by 0 bases and J by 1 base, leaving 10 bases between them. CDR3 length: 15 amino acids. In DNA, the CDR3 is TGTGCCATCAGTGAGTCGCTAGCGAGATCCTACGAGCAGTACTTC. It encodes CAISESLARSYEQYF.

This chain connects TRBV4-2 to TRBJ2-6, with D uncertain. The V gene's germline CDR1 is LGHNA and CDR2 YNFKEQ. The V and J ends lost 5 bases and 1 base respectively, with 9 bases between them. The CDR3 covers 15 residues. CDR3 loop: CASSLTESGANVLTF. In nucleotides, the CDR3 is TGTGCCAGCAGCTTGACGGAGTCTGGGGCCAACGTCCTGACTTTC.

V is TRBV28 and J is TRBJ1-5; D gene uncertain. The germline V and J ends were trimmed by 5 bases and 6 bases, with 14 bases remaining between them. This CDR3 comprises 14 residues. CDR1 is MDHEN and CDR2 is SYDVKM in the germline V gene. CDR3 region: CASSVTATLQPQHF. The CDR3 nucleotides are TGTGCCAGCAGTGTAACCGCGACACTTCAGCCCCAGCATTTT.

The rearrangement joins TRBV11-1 to TRBJ2-3, with a tentative D call TRBD1 (6 bases). Trimming stripped 2 bases from V and 4 bases from J, with 7 bases between. Germline-derived CDR1 and CDR2 are SGHAT and FQDESV (reference sequence). The CDR3 runs 13 residues. CDR3 DNA sequence: TGTGCCAGCAGCTTATGGGGGCCAGATACGCAGTATTTT. It specifies CASSLWGPDTQYF.

The J gene is TRBJ2-1, the V gene TRBV30, with D uncertain. The length of the CDR3 is 14 residues. V lost 1 base and J 2 bases, leaving 9 bases between the germline ends. Germline V gives CDR1 GTSNPN, CDR2 SVGIG (reference sequence). Here the CDR3 reads CAWSGAWTYNEQFF. CDR3 DNA: TGTGCCTGGAGTGGGGCCTGGACCTACAATGAGCAGTTCTTC. Full variable domain (remainder filled in from reference TRBV30 and TRBJ2-1): SQTIHQWPATLVQPVGSPLSLECTVEGTSNPNLYWYRQAAGRGLQLLFYSVGIGQISSEVPQNLSASRPQDRQFILSSKKLLLSDSGFYLCAWSGAWTYNEQFFGPGTRLTVL.

The V call is TRBV13, the J call TRBJ1-1, with D perhaps matching TRBD1 (5 bases). V shed 2 bases and J shed 6 bases, with 13 bases lying between them. The CDR3 loop spans 14 amino acids. Germline-derived CDR1 and CDR2 are PRHDT and FYEKMQ (reference sequence). In DNA form, the CDR3 reads TGTGCCAGCAGCTTACAGGGAGCCAGCGCTGAAGCTTTCTTT. Amino acids: CASSLQGASAEAFF.

This chain connects TRBV3-1 (or the pseudogene TRBV3-2) to TRBJ2-1, with D maybe TRBD2 (6 bases). This CDR3 is built from 14 residues. Trimming left V 4 bases short and J 5 bases short, with 12 bases between. CDR1 and CDR2 from the germline V gene are LGHDT and YNNKEL (reference sequence). This chain's CDR3 is CASSLGRENNEQFF. The CDR3 nucleotides read TGTGCCAGCAGCCTGGGGCGGGAAAACAATGAGCAGTTCTTC.

V usage is TRBV12-3 or TRBV12-4 and J usage is TRBJ2-7; D unclear. CDR3 length: 12 amino acids. The V end was cut by 2 bases, the J end by 4 bases, with 6 bases between. In nucleotides, the CDR3 is TGTGCCAGCAGTTTAAGAAGTTACGAGCAGTACTTC. Protein: CASSLRSYEQYF.

CDR3 in DNA: TGTGCCAGCAGCCAAAGACAGGGCCCCTACGAGCAGTACTTC. Its translation is CASSQRQGPYEQYF. The chain employs TRBV7-2 and TRBJ2-7; 7 bases are a match to TRBD1. With V trimmed by 5 bases and J by 2 bases, 6 bases remained unmatched. CDR1 and CDR2 from the germline V gene are SGHTA and FQGNSA. The CDR3 is 14 amino acids.

The chain has TRBV3-1 (or the pseudogene TRBV3-2) and TRBJ2-1; D is undetermined. This CDR3 is 14 amino acids long. Germline assignment: CDR1 LGHDT and CDR2 YNNKEL (reference sequence). The V end was cut by 4 bases, the J end by 5 bases, with 12 bases between. The CDR3 DNA follows: TGTGCCAGCAGCCTTTTAGCAAATCACAATGAGCAGTTCTTC. Translation gives CASSLLANHNEQFF.